The 22 T cell receptor beta chains reported below all come from one sample, sequenced in a study of T-cell reconstitution after alpha-beta-depleted transplantation in children. Preparation of the TCRbeta library was carried out with unique molecular identifiers. TCRdb reanalysed the PCR reads using MiXCR and keeps one entry per CDR3 protein. Of some 490,000 distinct CDR3 sequences in the sample, about an eighth are singletons; the top ten hold about 5%. The sample here was PBMCs from the stem cell graft donor, taken from the stem cell graft. The receptor source for this set is a human donor who donated a stem cell graft to a child with combined immunodeficiency.

This clonotype was detected only a few times. This chain links TRBV5-8 with TRBJ2-3; 8 bases are shared with TRBD2. The germline CDR1 and CDR2 sequences are SGHTS and YDEGEE. The J segment lost 4 bases and the V segment lost 4 bases, leaving 2 bases of the junction unmatched. The CDR3 runs to 13 residues. In DNA form, the CDR3 reads TGTGCCAGCAGCGTGCGGGGGGCAGATACGCAGTATTTT. It specifies CASSVRGADTQYF.

This clonotype was picked up many times. The chain joins TRBV9 to TRBJ2-5; D may be TRBD2 (5 bases). The V end lost 3 bases, the J end lost 5 bases, and 17 bases lay between the germline ends. This CDR3 is built from 15 residues. Germline CDR1 and CDR2: SGDLS and YYNGEE. The CDR3 loop reads CASSAGIEFIETQYF. CDR3 sequence (DNA): TGTGCCAGCAGCGCCGGGATCGAGTTTATCGAGACCCAGTACTTC.

V and J are TRBV11-2 and TRBJ2-3; 10 positions agree with TRBD2. CDR1 and CDR2 from the germline V gene are SGHAT and FQNNGV. V gave up 3 bases and J gave up 1 base; unmatched junction bases: 4. The CDR3 consists of 16 residues. The CDR3 sequence: CASSLSGGVGTDTQYF. The CDR3 DNA sequence: TGTGCCAGCAGCTTGAGCGGGGGGGTGGGCACAGATACGCAGTATTTT.

This clonotype was counted a few times. J is TRBJ2-2 and V is TRBV7-9; TRBD1 agrees at 10 bases. CDR3 length: 15 residues. J lost 5 bases, V lost 8 bases, and 8 bases had no gene match. Germline V lookup: CDR1 SEHNR, CDR2 FQNEAQ (reference sequence). CDR3 loop: CASLDTGQGTGELFF. CDR3 coding DNA: TGTGCCAGCCTAGACACGGGACAGGGGACCGGGGAGCTGTTTTTT.

This clonotype was picked up a small number of times. The rearrangement uses TRBV10-3 and TRBJ2-3; 9 bases agree with TRBD2. Unmatched junction bases numbered 8, after V lost 7 bases and J lost 0 bases. This CDR3 spans 16 amino acids. The germline CDR1 and CDR2 sequences are ENHRY and SYGVKD. CDR3 sequence: CAITPRLAASTDTQYF. CDR3 nucleotides: TGTGCCATCACCCCGAGACTAGCGGCTAGCACAGATACGCAGTATTTT.

This chain joins TRBV7-6 and TRBJ2-5, with D unclear. Germline values: CDR1 SGHVS, CDR2 FNYEAQ. CDR3 length: 15 residues. V lost 4 bases, J lost 5 bases, and 17 bases lay in between. CDR3 sequence (DNA): TGTGCCAGCAGCTCCACGGCCCCACCTGGGGAGACCCAGTACTTC. It is translated as CASSSTAPPGETQYF. The variable domain in full, with the rest retrieved from reference TRBV7-6 and TRBJ2-5, is GAGVSQSPRYKVTKRGQDVALRCDPISGHVSLYWYRQALGQGPEFLTYFNYEAQQDKSGLPNDRFSAERPEGSISTLTIQRTEQRDSAMYRCASSSTAPPGETQYFGPGTRLLVL.

This clonotype was picked up many times. The chain couples TRBV20-1 to TRBJ2-7; TRBD2 is a possible D gene (7 bases). V was pared by 6 bases and J by 3 bases, with 21 bases between. This CDR3 has 15 amino acids. Germline V gene data show CDR1 as DFQATT and CDR2 as SNEGSKA (reference sequence). The CDR3 DNA is TGCAGTGCACTAGACGGGGGGCGGATTCGCTACGAGCAGTACTTC. This translates into CSALDGGRIRYEQYF.

The chain joins TRBV7-2 to TRBJ2-7; no definite D call. This CDR3 has 13 amino acids. The V end was cut by 2 bases, the J end by 2 bases, with 7 bases between. The germline CDR1 and CDR2 sequences are SGHTA and FQGNSA. CDR3 loop: CASSLRWAYEQYF. The CDR3 DNA is TGTGCCAGCAGCTTAAGGTGGGCCTACGAGCAGTACTTC.

This clonotype was seen many times. The junction shows a germline mismatch at one end, possibly a read error. The chain joins TRBV5-6 to TRBJ2-4; D uncertain. Germline V CDR1 and CDR2: SGHDT, YYEEEE. The CDR3 extends over 10 amino acids. Here the CDR3 reads CASSRPLTDF. In nucleotides, the CDR3 is TGTGCCAGCAGTCGCCCCCTGACTGACTTC. Looking up the rest from reference TRBV5-6 and TRBJ2-4 gives the full variable domain: DAGVTQSPTHLIKTRGQQVTLRCSPKSGHDTVSWYQQALGQGPQFIFQYYEEEERQRGNFPDRFSGHQFPNYSSELNVNALLLGDSALYLCASSRPLTDFGAGTRLSVL.

There are a few counts of this clonotype. This sequence joins TRBV2 and TRBJ2-1; the D gene is possibly TRBD2 (5 bases). Trimming cost V 5 bases and J 3 bases, with 11 bases left between them. In germline, CDR1 is SNHLY, CDR2 FYNNEI. CDR3 length: 14 residues. In DNA, the CDR3 is TGTGCCAGCAGTCCCATGACTAACTACAATGAGCAGTTCTTC. Amino acid sequence: CASSPMTNYNEQFF.

The chain carries TRBV20-1 and TRBJ1-1, with D unclear. In germline, CDR1 is DFQATT, CDR2 SNEGSKA (reference sequence). V was cut by 8 bases and J by 5 bases, with 18 bases left in between. The CDR3 totals 13 residues. The CDR3 reads CSPYLPVWTEAFF. In DNA, the CDR3 is TGCAGTCCCTACCTCCCAGTTTGGACTGAAGCTTTCTTT.

This clonotype was counted ten times or more. This chain joins TRBV5-1 and TRBJ2-5; no firm D call. Per germline, CDR1 SGHRS and CDR2 YFSETQ. V lost 3 bases and J 4 bases, leaving 16 bases between the germline ends. CDR3 size: 15 residues. The CDR3 coding sequence is TGCGCCAGCAGCTCAATGACTGGATGGGGAGAGACCCAGTACTTC. It is translated as CASSSMTGWGETQYF.

In the case of this clonotype: Just one base apart from a much larger clone, this may be a read error. CDR3 in amino acids: CASSQGGAGEAYF. In nucleotides, the CDR3 is TGTGCCAGCAGCCAAGGAGGGGCGGGTGAAGCTTACTTT. This sequence joins TRBV3-1 and TRBJ1-1; TRBD1 is a possible D gene (5 bases). Germline CDR1 LGHDT, CDR2 YNNKEL (reference sequence). The CDR3 is 13 residues long.

This chain uses TRBV3-1 with TRBJ2-6, with D perhaps TRBD1 or TRBD2 (6 bases each). CDR1 and CDR2 from the germline V gene are LGHDT and YNNKEL (reference sequence). The CDR3 is 19 amino acids. The CDR3 region has the DNA TGTACCCGCAGCCCCTCCATATGGGGGGCCTTCTCTGGGGCCAACGTCCTGACTTTC. It codes for CTRSPSIWGAFSGANVLTF.

V gene TRBV5-6 combines with J gene TRBJ2-7; D unclear. In germline, CDR1 is SGHDT, CDR2 YYEEEE. V was clipped by 2 bases and J by 3 bases, with 12 bases between them. The CDR3 runs 14 residues. The CDR3 protein is CASSLSLLHYEQYF. The CDR3 region has the DNA TGTGCCAGCAGCTTAAGCCTACTTCACTACGAGCAGTACTTC.

This clonotype was observed a few times. J is TRBJ2-5 and V is TRBV5-4; TRBD1 matches at 8 bases. The CDR3 extends over 19 amino acids. Germline V CDR1 and CDR2: SGHNT, YYREEE (reference sequence). With V trimmed by 0 bases and J by 1 base, 14 bases remained unmatched. The CDR3 DNA follows: TGTGCCAGCAGCTTGGGGAGGACAGGGCTCAACTTATTCCAAGAGACCCAGTACTTC. It specifies CASSLGRTGLNLFQETQYF.

The DNA of the CDR3 is TGCGCCAGCAGGGGGGTCGGCGAGCAGTACTTC. Residues: CASRGVGEQYF. The chain is built from TRBV5-1 and TRBJ2-7; D may be TRBD1 or TRBD2 (5 bases each). The ends were cut back, 5 bases at V and 6 bases at J, with 9 bases in the middle. The CDR3 has 11 residues. Germline lookup yields CDR1 SGHRS and CDR2 YFSETQ.

This clonotype was detected ten times or more. V and J are TRBV28 and TRBJ2-1; 9 bases are a match to TRBD2. V gave up 3 bases and J gave up 9 bases; unmatched junction bases: 12. This CDR3 is 16 amino acids long. The germline CDR1 and CDR2 sequences are MDHEN and SYDVKM. CDR3 residues: CASSFQRGEDLGEQFF. The CDR3, as DNA: TGTGCCAGCAGTTTCCAGCGGGGGGAGGATTTGGGTGAGCAGTTCTTC.

This clonotype was observed a handful of times. The chain is built from TRBV6-2 or TRBV6-3 and TRBJ2-7, with D tentatively TRBD1 (6 bases). The CDR3 length is 14 residues. The V end lost 6 bases, the J end lost 3 bases, and 15 bases lay between the germline ends. From germline, CDR1 is MNHEY and CDR2 SVGEGT. CDR3 loop: CASSLEVGGYEQYF. CDR3 DNA sequence: TGTGCCAGCAGCCTGGAGGTAGGGGGCTACGAGCAGTACTTC.

The J gene is TRBJ2-3, the V gene TRBV2, with D possibly matching TRBD2 (5 bases). V lost 5 bases and J lost 1, with 16 bases in between. The germline V gene has CDR1 SNHLY and CDR2 FYNNEI. The CDR3 length is 16 residues. The CDR3 DNA follows: TGTGCCAGCAGTCTAGTGGCGGCGGGTGGCACAGATACGCAGTATTTT. As protein: CASSLVAAGGTDTQYF.

This clonotype was seen more than once but under ten times. This sequence joins TRBV12-3 or TRBV12-4 and TRBJ1-4; perhaps TRBD1 as D (6 bases). CDR3 length: 14 residues. V lost 7 bases and J lost 6, with 15 bases in between. The CDR3 sequence is CASKKDRDHEKLFF. CDR3 coding DNA: TGTGCCAGCAAAAAGGACAGAGACCATGAAAAACTGTTTTTT.

This clonotype turned up a few times. This chain uses TRBV20-1 with TRBJ2-3; perhaps TRBD1 as D (5 bases). V lost 0 bases and J lost 9, with 13 bases in between. Germline V gene lookup returns CDR1 DFQATT and CDR2 SNEGSKA (reference sequence). This CDR3 is 13 amino acids long. The CDR3 DNA sequence: TGCAGTGCTAGAGACGGTCGGGCAGGGACGCAGTATTTT. This codes for CSARDGRAGTQYF.